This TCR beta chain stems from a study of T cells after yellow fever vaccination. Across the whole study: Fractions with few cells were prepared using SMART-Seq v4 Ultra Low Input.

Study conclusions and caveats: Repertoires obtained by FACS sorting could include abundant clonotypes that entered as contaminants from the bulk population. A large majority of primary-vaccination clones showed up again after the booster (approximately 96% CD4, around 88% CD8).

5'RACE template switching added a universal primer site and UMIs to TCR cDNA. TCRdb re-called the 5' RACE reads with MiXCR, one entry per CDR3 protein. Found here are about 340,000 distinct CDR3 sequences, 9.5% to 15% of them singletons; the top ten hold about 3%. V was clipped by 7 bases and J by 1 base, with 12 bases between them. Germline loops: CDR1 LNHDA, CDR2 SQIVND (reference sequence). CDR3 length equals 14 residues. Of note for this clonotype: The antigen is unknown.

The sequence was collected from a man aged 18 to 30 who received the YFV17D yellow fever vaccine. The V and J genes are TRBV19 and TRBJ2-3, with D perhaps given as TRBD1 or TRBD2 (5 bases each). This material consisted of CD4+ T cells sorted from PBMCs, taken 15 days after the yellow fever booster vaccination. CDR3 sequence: CASKRGTGTDTQYF. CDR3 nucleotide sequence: TGTGCCAGTAAACGGGGCACAGGCACAGATACGCAGTATTTT.